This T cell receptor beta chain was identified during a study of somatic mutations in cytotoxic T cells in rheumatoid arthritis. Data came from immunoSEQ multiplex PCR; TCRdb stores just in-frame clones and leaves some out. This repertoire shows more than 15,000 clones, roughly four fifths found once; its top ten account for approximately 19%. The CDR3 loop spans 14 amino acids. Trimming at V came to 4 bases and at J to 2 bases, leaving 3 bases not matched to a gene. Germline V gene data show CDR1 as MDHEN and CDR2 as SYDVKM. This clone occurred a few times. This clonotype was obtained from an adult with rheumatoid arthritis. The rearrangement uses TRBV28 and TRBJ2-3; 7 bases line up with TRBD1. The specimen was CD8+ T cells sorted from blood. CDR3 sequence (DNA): TGTGCCAGCAGTTGGGACAGCCTCACAGATACGCAGTATTTT. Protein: CASSWDSLTDTQYF.